This T cell receptor beta chain comes out of a study of Graves' ophthalmopathy and Graves' hyperthyroidism. Whole-study findings and limits: Forecasting of ophthalmopathy progression by the model achieved almost 71% sensitivity and about 77% specificity.

From RNA, the CDR3 regions of TCR beta chains were amplified and sequenced. RT-PCR was first run with HTBI primers, then multiplex PCR in a second round. TCRdb passed the multiplex PCR reads through MiXCR, listing each CDR3 protein once. The top ten clones hold 44% of a sample with around 670,000 distinct CDR3 sequences, 35% to 50% of them seen once. A word on this clonotype: Its antigen is unidentified.

The clonotype was recovered from an adult man with Graves' ophthalmopathy. Sequenced sample: peripheral blood.

The CDR3 reads CATSRGTGAVYGYTF. The CDR3 DNA reads TGTGCCACCAGCAGAGGGACAGGGGCCGTCTATGGCTACACCTTC. The rearrangement joins TRBV15 to TRBJ1-2, with TRBD1 matching 9 bases. The CDR3 length is 15 residues. V lost 1 base and J lost 4; bases outside the gene matches: 4. CDR1 and CDR2 (germline): LNHNV, YYDKDF (reference sequence).